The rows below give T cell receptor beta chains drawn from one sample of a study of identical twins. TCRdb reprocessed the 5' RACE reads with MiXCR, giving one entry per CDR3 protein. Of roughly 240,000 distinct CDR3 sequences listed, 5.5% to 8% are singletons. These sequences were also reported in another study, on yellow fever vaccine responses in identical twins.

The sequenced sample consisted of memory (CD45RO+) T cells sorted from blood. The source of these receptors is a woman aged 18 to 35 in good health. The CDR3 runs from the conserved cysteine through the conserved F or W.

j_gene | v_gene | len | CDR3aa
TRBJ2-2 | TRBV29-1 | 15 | CSARGLAGDTGELFF
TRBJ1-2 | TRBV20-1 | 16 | CSASGAPTGGDYGYTF
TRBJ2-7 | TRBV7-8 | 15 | CASSYRTANNYEQYF
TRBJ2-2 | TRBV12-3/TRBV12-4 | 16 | CASSFGGGRYTGELFF
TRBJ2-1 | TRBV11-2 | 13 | CASSHRTVYEQFF
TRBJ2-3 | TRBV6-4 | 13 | CASSDGEIDTQYF
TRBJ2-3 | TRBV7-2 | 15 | CASSLLAGPTDTQYF
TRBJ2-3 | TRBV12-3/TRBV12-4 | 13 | CASTLGFTDTQYF
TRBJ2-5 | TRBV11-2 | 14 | CASSFAQLRETQYF
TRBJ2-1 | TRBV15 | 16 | CATSTRSSGIYNEQFF
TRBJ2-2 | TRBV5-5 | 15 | CASSPSGALTGELFF
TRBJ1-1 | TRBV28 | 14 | CASGIQGGSTEAFF
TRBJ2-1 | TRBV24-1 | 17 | CATSDPKAGIRGQVQFF
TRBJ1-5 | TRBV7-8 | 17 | CASSLARFTGGQGPQHF
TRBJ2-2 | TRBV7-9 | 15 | CASSWGSVSPGELFF
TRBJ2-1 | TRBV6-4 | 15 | CASSRSGGPDNEQFF
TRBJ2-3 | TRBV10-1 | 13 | CATSRGGTDTQYF
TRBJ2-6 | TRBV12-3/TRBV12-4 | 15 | CASSPKLSGANVLTF
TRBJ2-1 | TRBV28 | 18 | CASSTTSGRSISYNEQFF
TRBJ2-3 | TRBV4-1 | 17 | CASSQSRGQGTTDTQYF
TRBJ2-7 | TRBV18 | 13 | CASSRTEGSEQYF
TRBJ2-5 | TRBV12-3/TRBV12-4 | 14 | CASSSGRPKETQYF
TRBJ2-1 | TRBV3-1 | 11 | CASNPYAEQFF
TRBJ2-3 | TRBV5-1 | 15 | CASSLGRLGGDTQYF
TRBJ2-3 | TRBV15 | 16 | CATSRGPGGRTDTQYF
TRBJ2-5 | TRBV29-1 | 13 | CSVTGQVGETQYF
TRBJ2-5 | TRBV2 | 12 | CASQRQQETQYF
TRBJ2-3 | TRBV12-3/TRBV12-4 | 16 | CASSLGGITSTDTQYF
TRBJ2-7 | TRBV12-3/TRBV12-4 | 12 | CASTPGGGEQYF
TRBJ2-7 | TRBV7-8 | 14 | CASSFQSSSYEQYF
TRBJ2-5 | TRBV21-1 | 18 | CASSTRLAGDPVKETQYF